This entry lists 28 T cell receptor beta chains sequenced from one sample in a study of CD8+ T cells in alopecia areata. Extraction of RNA preceded its reverse transcription into cDNA, which served as the sequencing template. Sequencing used immunoSEQ multiplex PCR; TCRdb keeps in-frame clones, though not all of them. The repertoire holds around 130,000 clones, with roughly three fifths as singletons. The specimen comprised CD4+ T cells sorted from blood, sampled at week 0. The receptors were gathered from a human donor with alopecia areata.

This clone was counted a single time. V gene TRBV27 combines with J gene TRBJ2-5; a weak D match, TRBD1 (5 bases). V was shortened by 11 bases and J by 5 bases, with 12 bases between the two germline ends. Germline V lookup: CDR1 MNHEY, CDR2 SMNVEV (reference sequence). The CDR3 runs 11 residues. Written as DNA, the CDR3 is TGTGCCGCAGGGATGAGGGAGACCCAGTACTTC. Protein product: CAAGMRETQYF.

In this sample, this clone turned up a few times. The rearrangement links TRBV2 to TRBJ2-1; maybe TRBD1 (6 bases). V dropped 3 bases and J dropped 8 bases, with 20 bases sitting between them. Germline-derived CDR1 and CDR2 are SNHLY and FYNNEI. The CDR3 sequence is 16 residues long. The CDR3: CASSERRTALSHEQFF. The CDR3 nucleotides are TGTGCCAGCAGTGAGAGGAGGACAGCTCTTTCCCATGAGCAGTTCTTC.

The rearrangement uses TRBV7-2 and TRBJ2-5, with 7 bases aligning to TRBD2. The CDR3 length is 15 residues. V lost 3 bases and J lost 5; bases outside the gene matches: 9. Germline V CDR1 and CDR2: SGHTA, FQGNSA. The CDR3, as DNA: TGTGCCAGCAGCTTCCAAAGCGGGACTCAGGAGACCCAGTACTTC. Amino acid sequence: CASSFQSGTQETQYF.

V is TRBV5-1 and J is TRBJ2-3; D not certain. Germline V lookup: CDR1 SGHRS, CDR2 YFSETQ. The CDR3 is 14 amino acids. Trimming removed 4 bases at V and 2 bases at J, with 11 bases between. The CDR3 nucleotides are TGCGCCAGCAGCATGGCAGAGCCCACAGATACGCAGTATTTT. It encodes CASSMAEPTDTQYF.

The chain is built from TRBV10-2 and TRBJ2-3, with D perhaps TRBD2 (5 bases). V dropped 6 bases and J dropped 6 bases, with 13 bases sitting between them. Germline V gene lookup returns CDR1 WSHSY and CDR2 SAAADI. The CDR3 is made up of 13 amino acids. CDR3 bases: TGCGCCAGCAGGAGTTTGGGCGGGGATACGCAGTATTTT. Protein: CASRSLGGDTQYF.

The CDR3 DNA reads as TGTGCCAGCAGTTTACAATACGAGCAGTACTTC. Translation: CASSLQYEQYF. This chain joins TRBV28 and TRBJ2-7; D is unclear. V lost 2 bases, J lost 4 bases, and 3 bases lay in between. The CDR3 is made up of 11 amino acids. CDR1 and CDR2 (germline): MDHEN, SYDVKM.

The chain has TRBV5-6 and TRBJ2-7; 9 bases agree with TRBD2. The V segment lost 4 bases and the J segment 6 bases; nucleotides outside the gene matches: 14. The CDR3 is made up of 16 amino acids. Germline V CDR1 and CDR2: SGHDT, YYEEEE. The CDR3, as DNA: TGTGCCAGCAGCGGGTGGAGGTTAGCGGGAGTACGCGAGCAGTACTTC. Translating it yields CASSGWRLAGVREQYF.

This clone was seen a few times. The chain combines TRBV27 with TRBJ2-7; D unresolved. Trimming shortened V by 5 bases and J by 4 bases, and 12 bases separated the two germline ends. CDR3 length equals 13 residues. CDR1 and CDR2 (germline): MNHEY, SMNVEV (reference sequence). CDR3 protein: CASSLRIDYEQYF. The CDR3 coding sequence is TGTGCCAGCAGTCTGCGGATCGATTACGAGCAGTACTTC.

V and J are TRBV2 and TRBJ2-3, with D unclear. CDR3 length equals 14 residues. Germline V CDR1 and CDR2: SNHLY, FYNNEI. Trimming removed 7 bases at V and 2 bases at J, with 13 bases between. The CDR3 spells CASNLRRSTDTQYF. As DNA, the CDR3 is TGTGCCAGCAACCTCCGTAGATCCACAGATACGCAGTATTTT. Full variable domain (remainder filled in from reference TRBV2 and TRBJ2-3): EPEVTQTPSHQVTQMGQEVILRCVPISNHLYFYWYRQILGQKVEFLVSFYNNEISEKSEIFDDQFSVERPDGSNFTLKIRSTKLEDSAMYFCASNLRRSTDTQYFGPGTRLTVL.

The V call is TRBV20-1, the J call TRBJ2-5; D call uncertain. The CDR3 loop spans 11 amino acids. Germline V gene data show CDR1 as DFQATT and CDR2 as SNEGSKA (reference sequence). Trimming shortened V by 3 bases and J by 2 bases, and 4 bases separated the two germline ends. CDR3 sequence: CSASSQETQYF. DNA of the CDR3: TGCAGTGCTAGCTCACAAGAGACCCAGTACTTC.

V and J are TRBV5-1 and TRBJ1-2; TRBD1 matches 7 bases. This CDR3 spans 15 amino acids. Per the germline V gene, CDR1 is SGHRS and CDR2 is YFSETQ. Trimming removed 1 base from V and 2 bases from J; junction bases left unmatched: 5. CDR3 sequence (DNA): TGCGCCAGCAGCTTGACAGGGGAAGTCAACTATGGCTACACCTTC. Amino acid sequence: CASSLTGEVNYGYTF.

The chain links TRBV7-8 to TRBJ2-7; D uncertain. The germline V and J ends were trimmed by 1 base and 1 base, with 8 bases remaining between them. Germline CDR1 reads SGHVS; CDR2 reads FQNEAQ. The CDR3 totals 14 residues. The CDR3 DNA is TGTGCCAGCAGCTTAGACACAGTTTCCTACGAGCAGTACTTC. Translation: CASSLDTVSYEQYF.

A single count supports this clone. The gene calls are TRBV13 and TRBJ2-5, with 8 bases aligning to TRBD2. The J segment lost 0 bases and the V segment lost 3 bases, leaving 9 bases of the junction unmatched. The CDR3 extends over 17 amino acids. Germline CDR1 reads PRHDT; CDR2 reads FYEKMQ (reference sequence). The CDR3 bases are TGTGCCAGCAGCTTCGGCCGGGGGACTAGGCACCAAGAGACCCAGTACTTC. Residues: CASSFGRGTRHQETQYF.

The chain uses TRBV5-1 and TRBJ2-3; D remains ambiguous. CDR1 and CDR2 (germline): SGHRS, YFSETQ. The CDR3 sequence is 16 residues long. V was cut by 0 bases and J by 2 bases, with 13 bases left in between. This chain's CDR3 is CASSLVAALTTDTQYF. In DNA form, the CDR3 reads TGCGCCAGCAGCTTGGTAGCCGCGCTGACCACAGATACGCAGTATTTT.

This clone was counted once. V gene TRBV7-9 combines with J gene TRBJ2-7; 7 bases match TRBD1. V lost 3 bases to trimming and J lost 1 base; unmatched junction nucleotides: 6. The CDR3 contains 15 residues. The germline gives CDR1 SEHNR, CDR2 FQNEAQ (reference sequence). CDR3 in amino acids: CASSFTGVVSYEQYF. CDR3 in DNA: TGTGCCAGCAGCTTCACAGGGGTAGTGTCCTACGAGCAGTACTTC.

V is TRBV5-1 and J is TRBJ1-1; D is uncertain. The CDR3 is 14 amino acids. Germline assignment: CDR1 SGHRS and CDR2 YFSETQ. Trimming left V 0 bases short and J 1 base short, with 7 bases between. The CDR3 loop is CASSLDTQNTEAFF. The DNA for the CDR3 is TGCGCCAGCAGCTTGGACACCCAGAACACTGAAGCTTTCTTT.

The rearrangement uses TRBV29-1 and TRBJ2-3; TRBD1 matches 8 bases. Trimming cost V 4 bases and J 2 bases; bases outside gene matches: 5. The V gene's germline CDR1 is SQVTM and CDR2 ANQGSEA. This CDR3 comprises 14 residues. The CDR3 coding sequence is TGCAGCGTTGGGCAGGGGGCCCCCACAGATACGCAGTATTTT. This encodes CSVGQGAPTDTQYF.

The sample holds one count of this clone. This rearrangement joins TRBV2 to TRBJ2-1; D might be TRBD2 (5 bases). CDR1 SNHLY and CDR2 FYNNEI come from the germline V gene. CDR3 length: 16 residues. Trimming removed 5 bases from V and 7 bases from J, with 21 bases in between. The CDR3 loop reads CASSSSPPGIANEQFF. CDR3 nucleotide sequence: TGTGCCAGCAGTTCGTCCCCCCCGGGGATTGCGAATGAGCAGTTCTTC.

This clone was observed a few times. The rearrangement joins TRBV19 to TRBJ2-5; 9 bases are a match to TRBD2. Germline V gene data show CDR1 as LNHDA and CDR2 as SQIVND (reference sequence). The CDR3 sequence is 14 residues long. V was pared by 10 bases and J by 1 base, with 7 bases of the junction left unmatched. As DNA, the CDR3 is TGTGCCACTAAGCGGGAGGCGGGCCAAGAGACCCAGTACTTC. This gives the protein CATKREAGQETQYF.

This clone was counted only a few times. The V and J genes are TRBV4-1 and TRBJ2-3; D not certain. Deletions cut 1 base from V and 7 bases from J, with 9 bases between. This CDR3 has 13 residues. Germline CDR1 reads MGHRA; CDR2 reads YSYEKL. Here the CDR3 reads CASSQVSENTQYF. The CDR3 DNA follows: TGCGCCAGCAGCCAAGTTAGTGAGAATACGCAGTATTTT.

This chain links TRBV18 with TRBJ2-5; 11 positions match TRBD1. This CDR3 is 15 amino acids long. V dropped 1 base and J dropped 3; count of bases not matched to a gene: 1. From germline, CDR1 is KGHSH and CDR2 LQKENI. The CDR3 DNA is TGTGCCAGCTCACCACGGACAGGGGGCGAAGAGACCCAGTACTTC. Translated, it gives CASSPRTGGEETQYF.

The CDR3 loop is CASRQVEAFF. CDR3 DNA: TGTGCCAGCAGACAAGTCGAAGCTTTCTTT. The rearrangement joins TRBV7-9 to TRBJ1-1; D is uncertain. CDR1 SEHNR and CDR2 FQNEAQ come from the germline V gene (reference sequence). The CDR3 is made up of 10 amino acids. V lost 6 bases and J 8 bases, leaving 7 bases between the germline ends.

This chain joins TRBV19 and TRBJ2-2, with unresolved D. Germline V gene lookup returns CDR1 LNHDA and CDR2 SQIVND (reference sequence). The CDR3 is 15 amino acids. Trimming shortened V by 4 bases and J by 6 bases, and 15 bases separated the two germline ends. CDR3 amino acids: CASSRNPSRSGELFF. CDR3 bases: TGTGCCAGTAGTAGAAACCCGTCTAGGTCCGGGGAGCTGTTTTTT.

The rearrangement joins TRBV7-2 to TRBJ2-1; 14 nucleotides line up with TRBD2. The junction had 4 bases not matched to a gene; V was cut back by 4 bases and J by 8 bases. Germline loops: CDR1 SGHTA, CDR2 FQGNSA. CDR3 length: 15 amino acids. This CDR3 reads CASSSGLAGGDEQFF. The CDR3 region has the DNA TGTGCCAGCAGCTCTGGACTAGCGGGGGGAGATGAGCAGTTCTTC.

The genes are TRBV30 and TRBJ2-3, with a weak D call TRBD2 (6 bases). V was trimmed by 3 bases and J by 4 bases, leaving 14 bases between them. Germline V gene sequence: CDR1 GTSNPN, CDR2 SVGIG (reference sequence). This CDR3 comprises 14 residues. The CDR3 protein is CAWRLGGVPDTQYF. CDR3 sequence (DNA): TGTGCCTGGAGACTTGGCGGGGTCCCAGATACGCAGTATTTT.

This chain joins TRBV5-1 and TRBJ2-3; 8 nucleotides align to TRBD2. The CDR3 loop spans 15 amino acids. The germline V gene has CDR1 SGHRS and CDR2 YFSETQ. V lost 6 bases, J lost 5 bases, and 11 bases stayed unmatched. The CDR3 coding sequence is TGCGCCAGCATCCCGGGGGGGCGATTCGGAGATACGCAGTATTTT. Encoded protein: CASIPGGRFGDTQYF.

Only a few counts were recorded for this clone. The genes are TRBV5-1 and TRBJ2-1; D not certain. Germline V gene lookup returns CDR1 SGHRS and CDR2 YFSETQ. The CDR3 runs 14 residues. V was pared by 4 bases and J by 0 bases, with 8 bases between. The CDR3 loop reads CASSVDLSYNEQFF. The CDR3 bases are TGCGCCAGCAGCGTCGACCTCTCCTACAATGAGCAGTTCTTC. The variable domain in full, completed from reference TRBV5-1 and TRBJ2-1, reads KAGVTQTPRYLIKTRGQQVTLSCSPISGHRSVSWYQQTPGQGLQFLFEYFSETQRNKGNFPGRFSGRQFSNSRSEMNVSTLELGDSALYLCASSVDLSYNEQFFGPGTRLTVL.

As concerns this clone: Relative to the germline gene, one junction end is altered; a read error may explain this. The V and J genes are TRBV14 and TRBJ2-1; 8 bases align to TRBD1. CDR1 is SGHDN and CDR2 is FVKESK in the germline V gene. The CDR3 length is 13 residues. CDR3 DNA sequence: TGTGCCAGCAGCCAACTTCGGACAGGGAACTCGGTCTTC. This encodes CASSQLRTGNSVF.